This record concerns one T cell receptor beta chain sequence. Antigen specificity is unknown. One end of the junction varies from germline; a read error may be responsible. The study used samples holding about 1-10 million cryopreserved PBMC before DNA extraction. These data are taken from a study of long-term antiretroviral therapy in people with HIV. Study-wide findings and caveats: Repertoires from HIV showed CDR3 length ranges narrower than those of controls. Blood, drawn from about 2003 to 2018, may reflect older ART regimens.

The CDR3 consists of 16 residues. In germline, CDR1 is SSHAT, CDR2 FNYEAQ (reference sequence). Running of the v3.0 immunoSEQ assay took place at survey level. Libraries were prepared by immunoSEQ multiplex PCR; TCRdb keeps only in-frame clonotypes and omits some of them. The table lists approximately 22,000 clones, less than 85% of them singletons. The specimen comprised unsorted PBMCs, sampled 0.5 years before starting antiretroviral therapy. The chain employs TRBV7-7 and TRBJ2-5; D could derive from TRBD1 or TRBD2 (5 bases each). The clonotype comes from a man aged 40-50 years with HIV. The DNA for the CDR3 is TGTGCTAGCAGCTTAGCAGGGCAGGGACGTGGAGAGACCCAGTACTTC. It encodes CASSLAGQGRGETQYF.